Listed here is a single TCR beta chain. What it binds is unknown. The length of the CDR3 is 14 residues. The V end lost 3 bases, the J end lost 2 bases, and 11 bases lay between the germline ends. Germline CDR1 SGHAT, CDR2 FQNNGV. This sample is drawn from a study of shared clonotypes between healthy human individuals. Study context: Each donor contributed plates that comprised three CD4 naive, three CD4 memory, two CD8 naive and one CD8 memory. Study observations and caveats: Relative to memory subsets, naive subsets generally showed larger estimated richness. It was the non-shared clonotypes that had lower generation probabilities than clonotypes shared by all four donors.

Libraries were prepared by immunoSEQ multiplex PCR; TCRdb keeps only in-frame clonotypes and omits some of them. Of roughly 1.4 million clones listed, about 98.5% are singletons. The rearrangement joins TRBV11-2 to TRBJ2-7; D may be TRBD2 (5 bases). Sample: naive CD4+ T cells sorted from blood. Indicated subset: CD45RA+ positively selected. The clonotype was recovered from a man aged 25 to 40 in good health. DNA of the CDR3: TGTGCCAGCAGCTTTGTAGCGAGAGCCTACGAGCAGTACTTC. Protein sequence: CASSFVARAYEQYF.